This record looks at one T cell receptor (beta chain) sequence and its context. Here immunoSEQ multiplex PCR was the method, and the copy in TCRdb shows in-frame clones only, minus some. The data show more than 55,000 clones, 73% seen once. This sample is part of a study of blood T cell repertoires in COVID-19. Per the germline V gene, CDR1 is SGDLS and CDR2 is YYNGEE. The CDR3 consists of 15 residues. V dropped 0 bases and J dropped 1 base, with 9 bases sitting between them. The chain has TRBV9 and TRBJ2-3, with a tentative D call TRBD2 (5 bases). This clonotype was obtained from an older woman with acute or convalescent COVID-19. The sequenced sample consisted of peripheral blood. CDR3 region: CASSVVGVGTDTQYF. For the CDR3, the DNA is TGTGCCAGCAGCGTAGTCGGGGTTGGCACAGATACGCAGTATTTT.